This T cell receptor beta chain was captured in a study of T cells in Graves' hyperthyroidism and ophthalmopathy. Study overall: Peripheral blood was drawn at first diagnosis, prior to all treatment.

Germline V CDR1 and CDR2: SGHRS, YFSETQ. V trimming: 4 bases; J trimming: 5 bases; junction bases outside the gene matches: 16. This CDR3 is built from 17 residues. Researchers took RNA transcripts and amplified the TCR beta CDR3 regions from them. TCR CDR3 underwent first-round RT-PCR with the HTBI primer set. MiXCR, run by TCRdb on the multiplex PCR reads, gives a single entry per CDR3 protein. This table holds a few hundred thousand distinct CDR3 sequences, 16% found once. The clonotype comes from a middle-aged woman with Graves' ophthalmopathy. The sequenced sample was blood. The chain employs TRBV5-1 and TRBJ2-5; 8 bases map to TRBD2. The CDR3, as DNA: TGCGCCAGCAGCCCCGGGGCTAGCGGGTCCCCGGCGGAGACCCAGTACTTC. Amino acid sequence: CASSPGASGSPAETQYF. Together with reference TRBV5-1 and TRBJ2-5, the CDR3 gives the full variable domain: KAGVTQTPRYLIKTRGQQVTLSCSPISGHRSVSWYQQTPGQGLQFLFEYFSETQRNKGNFPGRFSGRQFSNSRSEMNVSTLELGDSALYLCASSPGASGSPAETQYFGPGTRLLVL.